This T cell receptor (beta chain) was sequenced during a study of post-analysis software for immune sequencing data. Included in the TCR beta cDNA libraries were unique molecular identifiers. From the PCR reads, TCRdb called clonotypes with MiXCR, one entry per CDR3 protein. The sample shows about half a million distinct CDR3 sequences, 34% of them seen only once. On this clonotype itself: Its antigen is unknown.

Study conclusions and caveats: There were five or six TRBV segments more frequent in patients than controls, and TRBV5-6, TRBV5-1 and TRBV20-1 were among them.

Germline V gene data show CDR1 as MNHEY and CDR2 as SVGEGT. The CDR3 totals 17 residues. The V segment lost 2 bases and the J segment 2 bases; nucleotides outside the gene matches: 5. The chain recombines TRBV6-2 or TRBV6-3 with TRBJ2-3; 12 bases fit TRBD2. Sample: blood. The receptor's source is a girl aged 2-17 years with multiple sclerosis. DNA for the CDR3: TGTGCCAGCAGTTACCTTGGACTAGCGGGGAACACAGATACGCAGTATTTT. As protein: CASSYLGLAGNTDTQYF.